This T cell receptor beta chain emerged from a study of CD8+ T cells in alopecia areata. For the study at large: Treated individuals took tofacitinib by mouth, 5 to 10 mg twice daily. Tofacitinib therapy lasting 6 to 18 months was followed by 6 months off drug. Notes on the study in general: Expanded CD8+ clones among the top 100, and scalp clonality, were significantly decreased by tofacitinib. In lesional scalp, particularly from alopecia totalis/universalis, clonality was higher than in normal scalp.

Trimming removed 8 bases at V and 11 bases at J, with 18 bases between. From germline, CDR1 is SNHLY and CDR2 FYNNEI. There are 12 residues in the CDR3. Isolated RNA was reverse transcribed into cDNA used as the sequencing template. Method: immunoSEQ multiplex PCR; TCRdb's copy keeps in-frame clones and lacks some. The sample consists of around 140,000 clones, about 88% of them appearing once. Treatment meaning: oral pan-JAK inhibitor, 5-10 mg twice daily. About this clone itself: Its antigen is currently unknown.

This TCR was recovered from a human donor with alopecia areata. Source: CD8+ T cells sorted from blood, taken at week 4, from a patient treated with tofacitinib. The chain is built from TRBV2 and TRBJ1-1; a weak D match, TRBD1 (6 bases). DNA of the CDR3: TGTGCCAGCGGGGGCGCCCCAAGAGGGGCTTTCTTT. Residues: CASGGAPRGAFF.